Sequencing of this TCR beta chain was carried out in a study of shared clonotypes between healthy human individuals (dated by TCRdb to the early 2020s). Broadly, across the study: Three men and a couple of women, aged 18 to 49 years, made up the cohort. Per donor, leukapheresis produced somewhere between about 0.8 and 9 billion PBMCs. For each donor, CD4 naive and CD4 memory were each given three plates, CD8 naive was given two plates, and CD8 memory was given one plate. To estimate repertoire size and how much clonotypes are shared between individuals, the study performed deep sequencing of blood TCR repertoires from five healthy adults. Different laboratories and diverse techniques were used to prepare libraries and sequence TCR repertoires, to increase sequencing depth and limit assay-specific biases. Results and caveats for the whole study, not just this receptor: Clonotypes shared by all four sorted-subset donors showed higher generation probabilities than non-shared clonotypes. Rarefaction of sorted-subset datasets indicated incomplete sequencing despite the large sequencing depth. Sampling was limited to blood, and TCR repertoires in tissue likely differ from TCR repertoires in blood. The small number of donors limited the genetic and exposure-history diversity represented. Pairwise subsampling led to the expectation that sequencing depth would affect the degree of clonotype sharing among donors. Larger estimated clonotype richness was generally found for naive subsets than for memory subsets. Sharing across four donors was observed for roughly 5% of naive CD4, less than 4% of naive CD8, roughly 2.4% of memory CD4, and approximately 0.41% of memory CD8 clonotypes.

On this clone itself: Its recognized antigen is unknown. Per-base quality was not reported, and no clone a single base away is much larger than it.

For the CD8 naive samples, CD45RO-negative cells were positively selected for CCR7, yielding a CD45RA+CCR7+ population from which TemRA cells were excluded. Healthy HIV-negative adults with no recently reported acute infections or vaccinations were included as donors. Every donor was a Caucasian adult residing in Nashville, Tennessee, USA. Blood was collected by leukapheresis, and PBMCs were isolated by Ficoll-Histopaque density gradient centrifugation and then cryopreserved in liquid nitrogen vapor phase. Analytical flow cytometry was used to check the purity and quantity of every magnetically sorted T cell population. From each sorted fraction, genomic DNA was isolated and quantified by UV absorbance on a Nanodrop 2000c. TCR CDR3 regions were amplified from genomic DNA by multiplex PCR using the deep immunoSEQ assay. Extracted genomic DNA from each cell subset was distributed evenly across all wells of several immunoSEQ 96-well plates, and each plate was treated as a replicate. For sorted subsets, each replicate PCR was loaded with about 0.2 ug genomic DNA, equivalent to 25,000 to 30,000 T cell genomes. Purified libraries were quantified with a Qubit 3.0 fluorometer, sized on a Bioanalyzer 2100, and re-quantified with the KAPA Library Quantification kit. Every immunoSEQ 96-well plate was sequenced on a dedicated single-read 150-cycle Illumina NextSeq 550 flow cell. As for the authors' bioinformatics: The immunoSEQ output contained only junctional sequences without quality scores, so filtering could not match that applied to full-length reads. Sequences were annotated with PyIR, a Python wrapper for IgBLAST v1.9, and V/J genes and CDR3 were assigned using IMGT germline references. Reads with weak V/J assignments (E-value above 1e-6), missing CDR3, stop codons, out-of-frame junctions, or ambiguous translated residues were removed. A V3J clonotype was defined by an identical inferred V gene, J gene, and CDR3 amino acid sequence. The percentage overlap between two repertoires was calculated by dividing the number of shared unique clonotypes by the size of the smaller repertoire. Richness of each repertoire was evaluated using RTK rarefaction, the Chao1 estimator, and Recon v2.1 estimates of unobserved clonotypes. Generation probabilities were computed with OLGA for all TCRbeta clonotypes obtained by the gDNA method from several donors. As stored in TCRdb, this immuneACCESS dataset retains in-frame rearrangements with V and J assigned. A fraction of the clones does not appear; measured against another copy, unresolved V genes explain less than half of the discrepancy, and the remainder lacks a known reason. D and trimming were read from the DNA, whereas the V and J calls and clone size are those reported in that table. This sample has fewer than 1 million clones in its table, and around 96% of those were observed once. Together, the top ten hold about 0.22% of the sample.

The specimen sequenced was naive CD8+ T cells sorted from blood. In light of the paper, this sample's cell subset or site label describes: CD45RA+CCR7+. The clonotype comes from a man aged 25-40 years in good health.

The encoded CDR3 is CSVGGPIRTGMSDTQYF. At the DNA level, the sequence is TGCAGCGTTGGCGGGCCCATACGGACAGGGATGTCGGATACGCAGTATTTT. The sequence links TRBV29-1 to TRBJ2-3; 8 middle bases align to TRBD1. From the cysteine up to the phenylalanine, the CDR3 has a length of 17 residues. The only DNA kept is the CDR3, 51 bases in frame from the first base. Reading the germline V gene gives CDR1 SQVTM and CDR2 ANQGSEA. Unmatched junction bases come to 18, with V trimmed by 4 bases and J by 6 bases.